This T cell receptor (beta chain) was sequenced for a study of siplizumab effects on memory and regulatory T cells. Study-wide results and caveats: Just a small share of alloreactive clones was traced back to unstimulated subsets. Siplizumab led to significantly less abundant alloreactive sequences that could be traced back to unstimulated CD4+ memory cells. Naive T cells were seemingly more diverse than memory cells, and major contributions to the alloresponse seemed to be made by them.

Comments on this clone: Its specificity is unknown.

Per the germline V gene, CDR1 is MNHNY and CDR2 is SVGAGI (reference sequence). The CDR3 is 13 amino acids. Trimming stripped 8 bases from V and 9 bases from J, with 17 bases between. The assay covered 100,000 or so TCR templates per sample. Profiling relied on immunoSEQ multiplex PCR, and the TCRdb table lists in-frame clones only, not all of them. The profile shows 85,000 to 130,000 clones, about 95% of them singletons. The chain carries TRBV6-6 and TRBJ2-1, with a possible D match to TRBD2 (6 bases). This sequence originates from a human donor in good health. The specimen was Tregs sorted from blood. This chain's CDR3 is CASGPGTSSEQFF. The CDR3 bases are TGTGCCAGCGGCCCCGGGACTTCGAGTGAGCAGTTCTTC.